The clone carrying this TCR delta chain has just a few counts. Its cognate antigen is unknown. A far larger clone is only one base removed, so a read error is likely. Other nucleotide sequences from this sample produce the same CDR3. The data belong to a study of gamma delta lymphoproliferative disorders and STAT genes. Across the whole study: At least 50 ng of genomic DNA went into each LymphoTrack Dx TCRG Assay library. Findings of the study overall: Control T cells likely spanned varied maturation stages, whereas leukemic cells were skewed toward terminal effectors.

TCRdb re-identified clones in the multiplex PCR reads via CATT. This sample has 3,000 to 3,500 delta-chain clones, with approximately 1.2% found just once. Germline lookup yields CDR1 GEAIGNYY and CDR2 EKD. The CDR3 extends over 17 amino acids. Genomic DNA from isolated PBMCs served as the sequencing template. Input material: blood. The source is a human donor in good health. This sequence joins TRDV2 and TRDJ1, with 13 nucleotides matching TRDD3. The CDR3 nucleotides read TGTGCCTGTGACCTACTGGGGGATACGTCGTACACCGATAAACTCATTTTT. Translated, it gives CACDLLGDTSYTDKLIF.